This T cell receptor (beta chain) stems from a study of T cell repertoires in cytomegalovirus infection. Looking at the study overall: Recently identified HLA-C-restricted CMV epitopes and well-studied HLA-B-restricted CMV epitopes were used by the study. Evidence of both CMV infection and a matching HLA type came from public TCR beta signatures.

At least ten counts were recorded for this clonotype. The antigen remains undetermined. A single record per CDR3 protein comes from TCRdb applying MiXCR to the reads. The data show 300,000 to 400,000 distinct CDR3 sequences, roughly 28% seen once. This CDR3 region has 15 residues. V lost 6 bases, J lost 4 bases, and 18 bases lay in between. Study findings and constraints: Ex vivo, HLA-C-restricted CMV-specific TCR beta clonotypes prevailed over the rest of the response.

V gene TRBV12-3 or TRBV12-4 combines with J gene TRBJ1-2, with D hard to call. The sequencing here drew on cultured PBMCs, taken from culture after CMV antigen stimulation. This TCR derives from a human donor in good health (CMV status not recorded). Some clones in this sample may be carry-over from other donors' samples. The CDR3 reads CASSFTNYHPYGYTF. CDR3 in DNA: TGTGCCAGCAGCTTCACTAACTATCACCCCTATGGCTACACCTTC.